This is a list of T cell receptor beta chains from one sample in a study of cytomegalovirus exposure and HLA in healthy donors. The repertoire was sequenced with immunoSEQ multiplex PCR; TCRdb's copy has only in-frame clones and lacks some. The table lists roughly 130,000 clones, over 60% of them singletons. Sequencing was performed on PBMCs. These receptors came from a human donor in good health. The CDR3 runs from the conserved cysteine through the conserved F or W. A D gene is named only where the DNA matches it firmly. Not all rows give a size; the values are once, few, many and, for expanded clones, a class.

d_call	clone_size	v_call	j_call	cdr3_aa	cdr3_nt
-	-	TRBV4-1	TRBJ2-7	CASSQQGYEQYF	TGCGCCAGCAGCCAGCAGGGGTACGAGCAGTACTTC
TRBD1	few	TRBV5-4	TRBJ2-2	CASSFQDRVTGELFF	TGTGCCAGCAGCTTTCAGGACAGGGTTACCGGGGAGCTGTTTTTT
TRBD1	-	TRBV7-9	TRBJ1-1	CASSSGTVNTEAFF	TGTGCCAGCAGCTCTGGGACAGTGAACACTGAAGCTTTCTTT
-	-	TRBV28	TRBJ2-5	CASSYRNRVQETQYF	TGTGCCAGCAGCTACCGGAACAGGGTCCAAGAGACCCAGTACTTC
-	-	TRBV19	TRBJ1-2	CASSPRTVFNYGYTF	TGTGCCAGTAGTCCTAGGACAGTTTTTAACTATGGCTACACCTTC
TRBD2	-	TRBV7-9	TRBJ2-1	CASSLAGTSNEQFF	TGTGCCAGCAGCTTAGCCGGGACTAGCAATGAGCAGTTCTTC
TRBD2	once	TRBV11-2	TRBJ2-5	CASSLFLAGGPGETQYF	TGTGCCAGCAGCTTATTTTTAGCGGGGGGGCCGGGGGAGACCCAGTACTTC
-	-	TRBV19	TRBJ1-2	CASSRTDYGYTF	TGTGCCAGTAGTCGTACGGACTATGGCTACACCTTC
TRBD1	-	TRBV6-6	TRBJ2-5	CASGDSQETQYF	TGTGCCAGCGGGGACAGTCAAGAGACCCAGTACTTC
TRBD1	-	TRBV5-6	TRBJ1-1	CASSSRRDRVSFF	TGTGCCAGCAGTTCACGCCGGGACAGGGTTTCTTTCTTT
TRBD1	few	TRBV6-1	TRBJ2-2	CASSNRGSTGELFF	TGTGCCAGCAGCAACAGGGGAAGCACCGGGGAGCTGTTTTTT
-	few	TRBV19	TRBJ2-6	CASSILFSGANVLTF	TGTGCCAGTAGTATTCTGTTCTCTGGGGCCAACGTCCTGACTTTC
-	few	TRBV7-2	TRBJ1-2	CASSLEFLAHYGYTF	TGTGCCAGCAGCTTAGAATTTTTGGCCCACTATGGCTACACCTTC
TRBD1	-	TRBV5-4	TRBJ1-2	CASSLRGVNYGYTF	TGTGCCAGCAGCCTCAGGGGGGTCAACTATGGCTACACCTTC
-	-	TRBV6-1	TRBJ2-1	CASSPEHNQGPFF	TGTGCCAGCAGTCCTGAACATAATCAGGGCCCGTTCTTC
TRBD2	-	TRBV7-2	TRBJ2-7	CAAASGYEQYF	TGTGCTGCAGCTAGCGGCTACGAGCAGTACTTC
TRBD1	once	TRBV30	TRBJ1-1	CAWSLRGLRDTEAFF	TGTGCCTGGAGTTTGAGGGGGCTGAGGGACACTGAAGCTTTCTTT
-	-	TRBV19	TRBJ1-1	CASSIMRGRRTEAFF	TGTGCCAGTAGTATAATGCGGGGGAGGAGGACTGAAGCTTTCTTT
-	few	TRBV21-1	TRBJ2-7	CASSNLATAYEQYF	TGTGCCAGCAGCAATTTGGCCACCGCCTACGAGCAGTACTTC
-	few	TRBV9	TRBJ2-1	CASSVDDFNEQFF	TGTGCCAGCAGCGTAGACGACTTCAATGAGCAGTTCTTC
-	-	TRBV28	TRBJ2-7	CASSPSPAYEQYF	TGTGCCAGCAGCCCTAGTCCGGCCTACGAGCAGTACTTC
-	-	TRBV11-2	TRBJ2-2	CASSFKGSGELFF	TGTGCCAGCAGCTTTAAGGGGTCGGGGGAGCTGTTTTTT
-	-	TRBV6-1	TRBJ1-3	CASSRGGAGGNTIYF	TGTGCCAGCAGTAGGGGGGGCGCCGGGGGAAACACCATATATTTT
-	few	TRBV7-3	TRBJ2-2	CASSLDLNTGELFF	TGTGCCAGCAGCTTGGACTTGAACACCGGGGAGCTGTTTTTT
TRBD1	-	TRBV30	TRBJ1-6	CAWSDRVSPLHF	TGTGCCTGGAGCGACAGGGTCTCACCCCTCCACTTT
-	-	TRBV9	TRBJ1-5	CASGGGENQPQHF	TGTGCCAGCGGGGGGGGAGAGAATCAGCCCCAGCATTTT
TRBD1	-	TRBV9	TRBJ2-3	CASSIQGTRTDTQYF	TGTGCCAGCAGCATACAGGGGACGAGGACAGATACGCAGTATTTT
TRBD1	-	TRBV6-5	TRBJ1-1	CASSSDRGPTEAFF	TGTGCCAGCAGCTCCGACAGGGGGCCCACTGAAGCTTTCTTT
-	-	TRBV2	TRBJ2-5	CASSFLGGKETQYF	TGTGCCAGCAGTTTTCTAGGCGGAAAAGAGACCCAGTACTTC
TRBD1	-	TRBV10-1	TRBJ2-5	CASSDEGAGSLQETQYF	TGCGCCAGCAGTGACGAGGGGGCAGGGAGTCTACAAGAGACCCAGTACTTC
-	few	TRBV5-4	TRBJ2-7	CASSPRTETPREQYF	TGTGCCAGCAGCCCAAGAACCGAAACTCCTCGCGAGCAGTACTTC
-	-	TRBV7-2	TRBJ2-2	CASSLVGGKSGELFF	TGTGCCAGCAGCTTAGTCGGAGGGAAGTCCGGGGAGCTGTTTTTT
-	-	TRBV11-2	TRBJ1-1	CASARGGRYEAFF	TGTGCCAGCGCTCGGGGGGGGCGGTATGAAGCTTTCTTT
TRBD2	-	TRBV5-1	TRBJ2-1	CASSLASGRHNEQFF	TGCGCCAGCAGCTTGGCTAGCGGGAGACACAATGAGCAGTTCTTC
-	-	TRBV6-1	TRBJ1-1	CASTGSMNTEAFF	TGTGCCAGCACAGGATCCATGAACACTGAAGCTTTCTTT
-	-	TRBV2	TRBJ1-5	CASRGGGFNQPQHF	TGTGCCAGCAGAGGGGGGGGCTTCAATCAGCCCCAGCATTTT
-	-	TRBV5-8	TRBJ1-1	CASSLFRANTEAFF	TGTGCCAGCAGCTTGTTCAGGGCCAACACTGAAGCTTTCTTT
-	-	TRBV6-5	TRBJ2-5	CASMVAETYQETQYF	TGTGCCAGCATGGTGGCAGAGACATACCAAGAGACCCAGTACTTC
-	-	TRBV7-8	TRBJ1-6	CASSLAWGPNSPLHF	TGTGCCAGCAGCTTAGCCTGGGGGCCTAATTCACCCCTCCACTTT
TRBD2	-	TRBV15	TRBJ2-1	CATSREGSSGSGQFF	TGTGCCACCAGCAGAGAGGGGAGTAGCGGGAGCGGGCAGTTCTTC
-	-	TRBV5-1	TRBJ1-5	CASSLGGYSNQPQHF	TGCGCCAGCAGCTTGGGGGGCTATAGCAATCAGCCCCAGCATTTT
-	-	TRBV6-5	TRBJ2-7	CASGRTSEQYF	TGTGCCAGCGGGCGGACATCCGAGCAGTACTTC
-	once	TRBV7-2	TRBJ2-7	CASSLRGSEQYF	TGTGCCAGCAGCTTAAGGGGATCGGAGCAGTACTTC
TRBD1	-	TRBV2	TRBJ1-5	CASSEDRGLRWDQPQHF	TGTGCCAGCAGTGAAGACAGGGGGCTTCGGTGGGATCAGCCCCAGCATTTT
TRBD1	-	TRBV6-1	TRBJ1-2	CASSEFREGTDYGYTF	TGTGCCAGCAGTGAATTCAGGGAAGGGACAGACTATGGCTACACCTTC
-	-	TRBV27	TRBJ1-2	CASSRTASSRGYTF	TGTGCCAGCAGCCGAACGGCAAGCTCTAGGGGCTACACCTTC
TRBD2	-	TRBV2	TRBJ2-3	CATRLGWASGQSTDTQYF	TGTGCCACCCGATTAGGTTGGGCTAGCGGCCAGAGCACAGATACGCAGTATTTT
-	-	TRBV7-3	TRBJ1-5	CASSFPYSLGTFRPRGNQPQHF	TGTGCCAGCAGCTTCCCTTACTCCTTAGGGACTTTTCGCCCTCGGGGCAATCAGCCCCAGCATTTT
-	-	TRBV27	TRBJ1-6	CASSFRGRGSPLHF	TGTGCCAGCAGTTTTCGTGGGCGGGGTTCACCCCTCCACTTT
TRBD1	once	TRBV6-5	TRBJ1-2	CASRLDRVEGYTF	TGTGCCAGCAGACTCGACAGGGTGGAGGGCTACACCTTC